The rows below give T cell receptor beta chains drawn from one sample of a study of technical replicates of blood from a handful of donors. Assay: immunoSEQ multiplex PCR; the TCRdb copy retains only in-frame clones and omits some. The repertoire includes around 70,000 clones, about 96% of them detected once, and approximately 0.2% sits in the top ten. The sequenced sample was T cells isolated from PBMCs. The receptors stem from a human donor in good health. Each CDR3 is given with its conserved first and last residue. D genes are given only for firm matches. Size values are once, few and many counts, or a class for expanded clones, and some rows have none.

once,TRBD1,TRBJ1-2,TRBV6-5,CASKTDRGNGYTF,TGTGCCAGCAAGACGGACAGGGGTAATGGCTACACCTTC
once,NA,TRBJ1-5,TRBV6-1,CASSERGPGYGQPNQPQHF,TGTGCCAGCAGTGAGAGGGGCCCCGGGTATGGACAGCCCAATCAGCCCCAGCATTTT
NA,TRBD1,TRBJ1-1,TRBV4-1,CASSRQGSAFF,TGCGCCAGCAGCAGACAGGGGAGTGCTTTCTTT
NA,TRBD1,TRBJ2-2,TRBV7-9,CASSHSGQGGELFF,TGTGCCAGCAGCCATTCCGGACAGGGCGGGGAGCTGTTTTTT
NA,TRBD1,TRBJ2-3,TRBV2,CASRQGAGTDTQYF,TGTGCCAGTCGACAGGGGGCAGGGACAGATACGCAGTATTTT
once,TRBD2,TRBJ2-7,TRBV19,CASSILAGGPYEQYF,TGTGCCAGTAGTATACTAGCGGGGGGGCCCTACGAGCAGTACTTC
NA,NA,TRBJ1-2,TRBV4-1,CASSQTGLDYGYTF,TGCGCCAGCAGCCAAACAGGGTTAGACTATGGCTACACCTTC
NA,TRBD1,TRBJ1-2,TRBV9,CASSGDRVYGYTF,TGTGCCAGCAGCGGGGACAGGGTCTATGGCTACACCTTC
NA,NA,TRBJ2-2,TRBV25-1,CASSAGGSRSGELFF,TGTGCCAGCAGTGCTGGTGGGAGTCGAAGTGGGGAGCTGTTTTTT
NA,TRBD1,TRBJ1-4,TRBV5-1,CASSSGQANEKLFF,TGCGCCAGCAGCTCGGGACAGGCTAATGAAAAACTGTTTTTT
NA,NA,TRBJ2-7,TRBV11-3,CASSSRVNEQYF,TGTGCCAGCAGCTCCAGGGTAAACGAGCAGTACTTC
NA,TRBD1,TRBJ2-7,TRBV6-5,CASRSPGQTLYEQYF,TGTGCCAGCAGGTCTCCGGGACAGACGCTCTACGAGCAGTACTTC
NA,NA,TRBJ2-3,TRBV4-1,CASSQVVRLTDTQYF,TGCGCCAGCAGCCAAGTTGTGCGACTCACAGATACGCAGTATTTT
NA,TRBD1,TRBJ1-3,TRBV19,CASTQGALFGNTIYF,TGTGCCAGTACCCAGGGGGCGCTTTTTGGAAACACCATATATTTT
NA,TRBD1,TRBJ1-5,TRBV10-3,CAISESGQGNQPQHF,TGTGCCATCAGTGAGTCGGGACAGGGCAATCAGCCCCAGCATTTT
NA,TRBD2,TRBJ2-1,TRBV5-4,CASSGTSGIAYNEQFF,TGTGCCAGCAGCGGTACTAGCGGGATAGCTTACAATGAGCAGTTCTTC
NA,NA,TRBJ2-2,TRBV21-1,CASRQGPGELFF,TGTGCCAGCAGACAGGGTCCCGGGGAGCTGTTTTTT
few,NA,TRBJ1-5,TRBV5-1,CASSLMAGSNQPQHF,TGCGCCAGCAGCTTGATGGCAGGGAGCAATCAGCCCCAGCATTTT
NA,TRBD2,TRBJ2-1,TRBV4-1,CASSQLLAGGPSEQFF,TGCGCCAGCAGCCAACTGCTAGCGGGAGGGCCCTCTGAGCAGTTCTTC
NA,NA,TRBJ2-5,TRBV4-2,CASSQDFRTIKGKETQYF,TGTGCCAGCAGCCAAGATTTCAGGACTATTAAGGGAAAAGAGACCCAGTACTTC
NA,TRBD1,TRBJ1-2,TRBV30,CAWTQDRDYGYTF,TGTGCCTGGACCCAGGACAGGGACTATGGCTACACCTTC
NA,TRBD1,TRBJ2-7,TRBV6-5,CASSYSRTGNSYEQYF,TGTGCCAGCAGTTACTCGCGGACAGGTAATTCCTACGAGCAGTACTTC
NA,TRBD2,TRBJ2-5,TRBV29-1,CSVEDQPSGRPGETQYF,TGCAGCGTTGAAGATCAGCCTAGCGGGAGGCCGGGGGAGACCCAGTACTTC
NA,NA,TRBJ2-1,TRBV6-5,CASSYTSRVLDEQFF,TGTGCCAGCAGTTATACTAGCAGGGTATTGGATGAGCAGTTCTTC
NA,NA,TRBJ1-1,TRBV5-6,CASSFGVLNTEAFF,TGTGCCAGCAGCTTTGGAGTCCTAAACACTGAAGCTTTCTTT
once,TRBD1,TRBJ2-2,TRBV27,CASSPGQGWVGELFF,TGTGCCAGCAGTCCCGGACAGGGATGGGTCGGGGAGCTGTTTTTT
once,TRBD1,TRBJ2-4,TRBV6-5,CASRLTGTGQNIQYF,TGTGCCAGCAGGCTAACCGGGACAGGCCAAAACATTCAGTACTTC
NA,NA,TRBJ1-3,TRBV30,CAWEQGGNTIYF,TGTGCCTGGGAACAGGGAGGAAACACCATATATTTT
NA,TRBD1,TRBJ1-4,TRBV4-2,CASSQEAWDRDEKLFF,TGTGCCAGCAGCCAAGAGGCCTGGGACAGGGACGAAAAACTGTTTTTT
NA,TRBD1,TRBJ1-5,TRBV10-3,CAISGTGKNQPQHF,TGTGCCATCAGTGGGACAGGGAAAAATCAGCCCCAGCATTTT
NA,TRBD1,TRBJ1-2,TRBV6-5,CASSLGQVKYGYGYTF,TGTGCCAGCAGTTTAGGACAGGTTAAGTACGGCTATGGCTACACCTTC
NA,TRBD1,TRBJ1-1,TRBV13,CASSSPGTGSTEAFF,TGTGCCAGCAGCTCTCCAGGGACAGGGAGCACTGAAGCTTTCTTT
NA,TRBD1,TRBJ2-3,TRBV6-1,CASPTDRAITDTQYF,TGTGCCAGCCCCACGGACAGGGCGATCACAGATACGCAGTATTTT
NA,NA,TRBJ1-1,TRBV19,CASSIQRDTEAFF,TGTGCCAGTAGTATACAACGGGACACTGAAGCTTTCTTT
few,TRBD1,TRBJ1-4,TRBV9,CASSLDRGREKLFF,TGTGCCAGCAGTCTTGACAGGGGCAGGGAAAAACTGTTTTTT